This T cell receptor (beta chain) was identified during a study of blood T cell repertoires in COVID-19. The wider study: Spain, Italy and the United States supplied samples that represented acute and convalescent COVID-19. The analysed material was cDNA or gDNA that came from T cells, B-cell-depleted T cells, or PBMCs.

Authors' processing steps: Nucleated cell number was recorded as an estimate derived from reference gene primer amplification. Libraries were prepared by immunoSEQ multiplex PCR; TCRdb keeps only in-frame clonotypes and omits some of them. From that table come the V and J calls and clone size; the DNA was used to work out D and trimming. The sample contains 61,000 or so clones, just over 85% of which appear only once. This CDR3 has 15 amino acids. Germline CDR1 and CDR2: KGHSH and LQKENI. The V gene end was trimmed by 4 bases and the J gene end by 3 bases; junction bases not matched to a gene: 7. The sample comprised peripheral blood. This receptor was taken from a woman older than 75 with active COVID-19. This chain uses TRBV18 with TRBJ2-7, with TRBD1 matching over 9 bases. DNA of the CDR3: TGTGCCAGCTCACAGGGCCCGACAGGGGGCTACGAGCAGTACTTC. It is translated as CASSQGPTGGYEQYF.